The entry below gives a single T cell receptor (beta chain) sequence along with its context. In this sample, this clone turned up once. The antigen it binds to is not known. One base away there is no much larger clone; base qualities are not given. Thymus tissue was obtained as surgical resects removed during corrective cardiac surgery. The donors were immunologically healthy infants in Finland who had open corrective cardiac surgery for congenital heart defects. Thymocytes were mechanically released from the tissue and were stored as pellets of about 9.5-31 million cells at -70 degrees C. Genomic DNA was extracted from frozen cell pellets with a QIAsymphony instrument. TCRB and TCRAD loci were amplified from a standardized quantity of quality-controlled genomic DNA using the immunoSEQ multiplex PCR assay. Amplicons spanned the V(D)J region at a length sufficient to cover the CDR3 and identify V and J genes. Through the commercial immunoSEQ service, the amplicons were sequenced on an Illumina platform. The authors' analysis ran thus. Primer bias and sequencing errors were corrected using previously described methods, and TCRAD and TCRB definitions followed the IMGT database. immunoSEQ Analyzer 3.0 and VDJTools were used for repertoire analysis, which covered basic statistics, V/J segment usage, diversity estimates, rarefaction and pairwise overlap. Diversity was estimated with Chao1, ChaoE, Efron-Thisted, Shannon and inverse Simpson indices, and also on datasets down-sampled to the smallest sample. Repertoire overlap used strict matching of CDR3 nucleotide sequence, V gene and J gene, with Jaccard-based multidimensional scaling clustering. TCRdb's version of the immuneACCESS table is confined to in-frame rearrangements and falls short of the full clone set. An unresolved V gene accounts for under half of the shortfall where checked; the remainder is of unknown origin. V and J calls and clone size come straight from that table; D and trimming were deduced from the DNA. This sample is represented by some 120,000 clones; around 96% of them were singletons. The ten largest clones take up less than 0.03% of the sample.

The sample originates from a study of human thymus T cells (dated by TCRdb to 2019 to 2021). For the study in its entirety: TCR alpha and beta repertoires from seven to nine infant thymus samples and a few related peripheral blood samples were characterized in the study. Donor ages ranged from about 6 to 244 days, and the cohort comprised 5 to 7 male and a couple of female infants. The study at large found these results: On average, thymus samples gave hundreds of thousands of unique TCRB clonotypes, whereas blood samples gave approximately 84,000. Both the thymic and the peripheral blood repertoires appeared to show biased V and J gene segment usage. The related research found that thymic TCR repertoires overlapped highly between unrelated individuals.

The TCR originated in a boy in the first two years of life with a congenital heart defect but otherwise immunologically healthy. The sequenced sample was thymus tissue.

The CDR3 in this case is CASSLVEGAGRGYTF. The sequence in DNA is TGTGCCAGCAGCTTAGTCGAAGGGGCGGGGCGTGGCTACACCTTC. The receptor chain draws on TRBV7-2 and TRBJ1-2, with TRBD1 as a weak D call on 5 bases. The germline V gene supplies CDR1 SGHTA and CDR2 FQGNSA. The junction shows trimming of 1 base on V and 7 bases on J, plus 16 bases between the germline ends. Spanning cysteine to phenylalanine, the CDR3 consists of 15 amino acids. The read is trimmed to its CDR3 DNA, 45 bases read in frame from base 1.